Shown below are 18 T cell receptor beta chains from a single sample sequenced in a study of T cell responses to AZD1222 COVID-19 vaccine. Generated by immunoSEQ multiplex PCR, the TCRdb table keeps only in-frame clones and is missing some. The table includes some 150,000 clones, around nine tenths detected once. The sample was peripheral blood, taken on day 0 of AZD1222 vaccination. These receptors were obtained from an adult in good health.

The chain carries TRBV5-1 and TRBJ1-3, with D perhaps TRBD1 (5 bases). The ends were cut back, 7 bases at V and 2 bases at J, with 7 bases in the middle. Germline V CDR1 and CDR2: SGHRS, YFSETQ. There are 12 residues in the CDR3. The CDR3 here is CASRGAGNTIYF. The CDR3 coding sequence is TGCGCCAGCCGGGGGGCTGGAAACACCATATATTTT. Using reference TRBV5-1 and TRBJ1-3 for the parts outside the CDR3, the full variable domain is KAGVTQTPRYLIKTRGQQVTLSCSPISGHRSVSWYQQTPGQGLQFLFEYFSETQRNKGNFPGRFSGRQFSNSRSEMNVSTLELGDSALYLCASRGAGNTIYFGEGSWLTVV.

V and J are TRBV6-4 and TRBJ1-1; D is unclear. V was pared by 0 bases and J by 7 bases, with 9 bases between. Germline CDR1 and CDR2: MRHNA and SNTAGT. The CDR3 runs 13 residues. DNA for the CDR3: TGTGCCAGCAGTGACTCGAGATCGGGTGAAGCTTTCTTT. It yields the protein CASSDSRSGEAFF.

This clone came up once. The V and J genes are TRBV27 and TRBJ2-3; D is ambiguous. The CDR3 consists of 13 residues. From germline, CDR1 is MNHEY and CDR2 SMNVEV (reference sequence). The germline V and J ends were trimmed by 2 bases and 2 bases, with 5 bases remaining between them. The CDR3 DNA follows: TGTGCCAGCAGTTTACGCCTCACAGATACGCAGTATTTT. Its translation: CASSLRLTDTQYF.

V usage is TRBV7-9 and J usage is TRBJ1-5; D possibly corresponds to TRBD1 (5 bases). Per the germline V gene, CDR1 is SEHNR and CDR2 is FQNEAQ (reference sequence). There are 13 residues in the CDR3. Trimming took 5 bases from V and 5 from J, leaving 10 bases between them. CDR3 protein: CASSRGGYQPQHF. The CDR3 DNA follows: TGTGCCAGCAGCAGGGGAGGGTATCAGCCCCAGCATTTT.

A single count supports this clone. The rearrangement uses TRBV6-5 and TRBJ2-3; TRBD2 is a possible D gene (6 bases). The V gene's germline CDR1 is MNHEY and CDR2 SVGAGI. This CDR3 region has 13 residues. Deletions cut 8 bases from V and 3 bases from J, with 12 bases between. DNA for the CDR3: TGTGCCAGCCACAAGGAGGGGACAGATACGCAGTATTTT. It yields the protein CASHKEGTDTQYF.

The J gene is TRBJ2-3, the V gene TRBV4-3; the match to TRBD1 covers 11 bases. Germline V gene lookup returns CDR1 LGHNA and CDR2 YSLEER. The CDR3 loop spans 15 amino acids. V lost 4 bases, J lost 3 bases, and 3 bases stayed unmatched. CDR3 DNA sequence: TGCGCCAGCAGCCCGGGACAGGGGGTGACAGATACGCAGTATTTT. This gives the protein CASSPGQGVTDTQYF.

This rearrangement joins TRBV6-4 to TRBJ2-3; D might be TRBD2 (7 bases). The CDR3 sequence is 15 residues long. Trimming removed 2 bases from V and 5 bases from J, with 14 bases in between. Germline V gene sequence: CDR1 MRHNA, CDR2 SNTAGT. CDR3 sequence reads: CASSDVGGGRDTQYF. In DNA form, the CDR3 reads TGTGCCAGCAGTGACGTAGGGGGGGGACGAGATACGCAGTATTTT.

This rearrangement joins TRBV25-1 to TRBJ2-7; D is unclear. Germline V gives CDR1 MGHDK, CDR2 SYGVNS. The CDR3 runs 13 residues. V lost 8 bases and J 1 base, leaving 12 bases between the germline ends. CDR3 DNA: TGTGCCAGCGTAGTAGGCCAATCCTACGAGCAGTACTTC. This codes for CASVVGQSYEQYF.

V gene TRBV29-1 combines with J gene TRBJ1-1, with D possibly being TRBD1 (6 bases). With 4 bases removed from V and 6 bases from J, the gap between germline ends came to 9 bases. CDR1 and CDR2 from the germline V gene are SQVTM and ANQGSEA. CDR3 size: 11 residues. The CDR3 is CSVGRGSEAFF. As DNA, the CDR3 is TGCAGCGTTGGCAGGGGTTCTGAAGCTTTCTTT.

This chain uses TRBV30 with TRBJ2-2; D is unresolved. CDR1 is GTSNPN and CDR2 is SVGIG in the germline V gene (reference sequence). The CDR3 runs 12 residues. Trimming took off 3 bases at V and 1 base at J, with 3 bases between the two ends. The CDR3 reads CAWRENTGELFF. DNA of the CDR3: TGTGCCTGGAGGGAGAACACCGGGGAGCTGTTTTTT. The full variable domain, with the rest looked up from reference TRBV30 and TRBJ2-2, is SQTIHQWPATLVQPVGSPLSLECTVEGTSNPNLYWYRQAAGRGLQLLFYSVGIGQISSEVPQNLSASRPQDRQFILSSKKLLLSDSGFYLCAWRENTGELFFGEGSRLTVL.

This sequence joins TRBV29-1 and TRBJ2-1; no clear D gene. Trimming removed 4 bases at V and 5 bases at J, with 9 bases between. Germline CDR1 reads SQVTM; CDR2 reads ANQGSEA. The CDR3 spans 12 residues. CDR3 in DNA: TGCAGCGTTGGCTCGGCGGACAATGAGCAGTTCTTC. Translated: CSVGSADNEQFF.

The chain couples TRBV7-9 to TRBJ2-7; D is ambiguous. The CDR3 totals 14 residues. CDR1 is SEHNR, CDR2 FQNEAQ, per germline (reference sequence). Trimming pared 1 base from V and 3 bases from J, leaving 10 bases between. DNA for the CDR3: TGTGCCAGCAGCTTAGTGAGGCAGGACTACGAGCAGTACTTC. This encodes CASSLVRQDYEQYF.

This CDR3 is CASSLKRGIPGEQYF. CDR3 nucleotides: TGTGCCAGCAGTTTAAAGAGGGGGATCCCTGGCGAGCAGTACTTC. V and J are TRBV28 and TRBJ2-7; possible D gene TRBD1, 6 bases. CDR3 length: 15 residues. V gave up 2 bases and J gave up 6 bases, with 17 bases separating them. Looked up from germline, CDR1 is MDHEN and CDR2 is SYDVKM. Based on the CDR3 plus reference TRBV28 and TRBJ2-7, the full variable domain is DVKVTQSSRYLVKRTGEKVFLECVQDMDHENMFWYRQDPGLGLRLIYFSYDVKMKEKGDIPEGYSVSREKKERFSLILESASTNQTSMYLCASSLKRGIPGEQYFGPGTRLTVT.

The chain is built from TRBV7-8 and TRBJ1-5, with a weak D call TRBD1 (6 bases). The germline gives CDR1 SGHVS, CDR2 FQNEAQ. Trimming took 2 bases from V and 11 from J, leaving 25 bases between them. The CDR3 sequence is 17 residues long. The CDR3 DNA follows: TGTGCCAGCAGCTTAAGGGGGGGCGAGGTCCCGACCATGACCCAGCATTTT. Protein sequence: CASSLRGGEVPTMTQHF.

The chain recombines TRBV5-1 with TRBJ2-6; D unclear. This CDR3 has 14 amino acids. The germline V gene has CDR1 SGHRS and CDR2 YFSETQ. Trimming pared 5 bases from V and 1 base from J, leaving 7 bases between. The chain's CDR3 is CASSSSSGANVLTF. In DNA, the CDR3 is TGCGCCAGCAGTTCATCTTCTGGGGCCAACGTCCTGACTTTC.

CDR3 residues: CATVTGGSYEQYF. In DNA form, the CDR3 reads TGTGCCACCGTAACCGGGGGTTCCTACGAGCAGTACTTC. The chain is built from TRBV6-5 and TRBJ2-7, with D perhaps matching TRBD2 (6 bases). V was trimmed by 10 bases and J by 1 base, leaving 14 bases between them. The CDR3 extends over 13 amino acids. Per germline, CDR1 MNHEY and CDR2 SVGAGI.

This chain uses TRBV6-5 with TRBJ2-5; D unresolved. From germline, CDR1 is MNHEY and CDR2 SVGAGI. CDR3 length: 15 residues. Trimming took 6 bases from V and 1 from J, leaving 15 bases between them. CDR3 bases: TGTGCCAGCAGCCCAGACTTAGGGTTCCAAGAGACCCAGTACTTC. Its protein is CASSPDLGFQETQYF.

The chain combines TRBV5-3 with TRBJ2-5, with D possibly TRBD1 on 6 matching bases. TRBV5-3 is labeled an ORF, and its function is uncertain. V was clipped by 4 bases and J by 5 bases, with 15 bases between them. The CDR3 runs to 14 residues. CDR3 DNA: TGTGCCAGAAGCACTGGGACAAGGCCGGAGACCCAGTACTTC. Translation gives CARSTGTRPETQYF.